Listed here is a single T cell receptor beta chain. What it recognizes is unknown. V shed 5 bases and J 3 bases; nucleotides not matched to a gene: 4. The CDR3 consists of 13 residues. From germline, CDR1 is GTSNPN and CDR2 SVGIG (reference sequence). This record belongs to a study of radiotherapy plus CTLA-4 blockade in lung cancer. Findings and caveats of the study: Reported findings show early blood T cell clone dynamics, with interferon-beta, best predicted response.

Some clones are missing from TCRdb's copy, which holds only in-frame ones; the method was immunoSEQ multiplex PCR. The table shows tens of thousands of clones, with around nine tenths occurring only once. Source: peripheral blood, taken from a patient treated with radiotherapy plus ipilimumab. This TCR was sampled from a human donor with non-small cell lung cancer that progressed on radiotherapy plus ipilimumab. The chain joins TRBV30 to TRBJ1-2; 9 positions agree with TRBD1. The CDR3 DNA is TGTGCCTGGGGGGGACAGGGATACTATGGCTACACCTTC. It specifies CAWGGQGYYGYTF.